The TCR beta chain described here comes from a study of OX40 agonist ivuxolimab in advanced cancers. General notes on the study: The costimulatory receptor OX40 (CD134) was targeted by ivuxolimab, a fully human IgG2 agonistic monoclonal antibody. Among the roughly 50 dose-escalation patients, around 19 had hepatocellular carcinoma, 15 or so melanoma, 9 renal cell carcinoma and 9 head and neck cancer. The paper describes the monotherapy dose-escalation part (N ≈ 51 patients) of the phase I trial of ivuxolimab. Three dose-escalation patients achieved partial responses, one with hepatocellular carcinoma and two with cutaneous melanoma. The purpose of peripheral TCRbeta sequencing was to test whether ivuxolimab changed TCR sequence diversity and led to clonal T-cell expansion. Intravenous ivuxolimab was administered to patients every 2 weeks at six dose levels: 0.01, 0.1, 0.3, 1.5, 3 and 10 mg/kg. Patients were allowed to have had prior anti-PD-1, anti-PD-L1 or anti-CTLA-4 therapy, and approximately 37% of the dose-escalation patients had been treated with checkpoint inhibitors. In the dose-escalation cohort, more than 75% of patients were male, and the mean age was approximately 60 years, with a range of about 23 to 85.

To sequence the TCRbeta CDR3 region, genomic DNA was isolated from the sorted cells. TCRbeta CDR3 regions were sequenced using the immunoSEQ Assay. TCRdb provides this immuneACCESS table in a form limited to in-frame rearrangements. Some clones are lacking; in checked studies, under half of them reflect an unresolved V gene, and why the rest are absent is not known. The sample table holds fewer than 35,000 clones, of which around 87% were seen once. The top ten clones comprise roughly a third of the sample. Paper-wide results and their limitations: At doses from 0.1 to 3.0 mg/kg, clonal expansion was seen in both CD4+ and CD8+ blood T cells between baseline and week 6. Partial responders in the 0.1-3.0 mg/kg groups had among the lowest normalized peripheral clonal expansion, especially among CD8+ T cells. The antigen specificity of the peripheral T cells that underwent clonal expansion was not determined. On average, CD8+ T cells showed more expanded clones than CD4+ T cells after ivuxolimab. Low levels of normalized T-cell clonal expansion were also seen in some patients who did not respond.

Patients with autoimmune disease history or receiving systemic immunosuppression were excluded from the trial. Peripheral blood for TCR sequencing was collected from all dose cohorts at baseline, on cycle 4 day 1, and on cycle 7 day 1. The samples were drawn from a first-in-human, open-label, multicenter phase I dose-escalation trial of ivuxolimab. Adults with locally advanced or metastatic melanoma, renal cell carcinoma, hepatocellular carcinoma or head and neck squamous cell carcinoma were enrolled in the trial. CD4+ and CD8+ T cells were sorted separately from peripheral blood before TCR sequencing. Including the terminal cysteine and phenylalanine, the CDR3 comprises 15 residues. Left in the record is the CDR3 DNA by itself, 45 bases read in frame from the first base. Reading the germline V gene (reference sequence) gives CDR1 WNHNN and CDR2 SYGVQD. The trim is 8 bases for V and 4 bases for J, with a gap of 18 bases between the germline ends.

Comments on this clone: Its specific antigen is unknown. Per-nucleotide qualities are absent, and no much larger clonotype sits a single base away.

Sample: CD4+ or CD8+ T cells sorted from blood, taken in a trial of the OX40 agonist ivuxolimab. Recombination joined TRBV10-1 with TRBJ2-1; the D gene is perhaps TRBD1, from 5 matching bases. The clonotype originates from an adult with an advanced solid tumor such as melanoma, head and neck, liver or kidney cancer. The CDR3 protein: CASSPGAATYNEQFF. The base sequence is TGCGCCAGCTCCCCTGGGGCAGCAACATACAATGAGCAGTTCTTC.